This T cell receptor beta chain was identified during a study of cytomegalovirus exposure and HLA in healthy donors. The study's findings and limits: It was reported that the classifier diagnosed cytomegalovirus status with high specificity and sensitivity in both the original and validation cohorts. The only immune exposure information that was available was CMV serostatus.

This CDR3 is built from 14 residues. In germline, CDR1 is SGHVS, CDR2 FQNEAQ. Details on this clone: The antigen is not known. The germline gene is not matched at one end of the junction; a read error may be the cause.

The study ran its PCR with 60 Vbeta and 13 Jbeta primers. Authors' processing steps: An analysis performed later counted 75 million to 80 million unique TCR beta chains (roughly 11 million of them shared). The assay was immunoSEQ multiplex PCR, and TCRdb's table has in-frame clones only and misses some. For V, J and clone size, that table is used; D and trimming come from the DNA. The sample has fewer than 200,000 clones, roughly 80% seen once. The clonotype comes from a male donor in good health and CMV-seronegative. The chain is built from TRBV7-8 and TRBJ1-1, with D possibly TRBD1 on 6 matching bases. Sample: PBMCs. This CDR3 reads CASRPMHRDTEAFF. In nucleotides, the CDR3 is TGTGCCAGCAGACCTATGCACCGGGACACGGAAGCTTTCTTT.